Sequencing of this T cell receptor (beta chain) was carried out in a study of CD8 T cells in Susac syndrome. Germline CDR1 and CDR2: MNHEY and SMNVEV (reference sequence). V lost 3 bases to trimming and J lost 10 bases, with 16 bases between them. The CDR3 consists of 14 residues. Reverse transcription of roughly 0.5 to 1 ug RNA used random hexamers. Multiplex immunoSEQ PCR targeted 54 Vbeta and 13 Jbeta TCR beta segments. TCRdb analysed the immunoSEQ multiplex PCR reads with MiXCR anew, one entry per CDR3 protein. The sample lists some 80,000 distinct CDR3 sequences; around 94% were seen once. The T cells that were sequenced for TCR beta were CD8+ and CD4+ cells from blood. The controls, all healthy donors, were matched for age and sex.

The sequence derives from a human donor in good health. The rearrangement links TRBV27 to TRBJ2-1; no definite D call. The specimen sequenced was CD8+ T cells from PBMCs. The CDR3 DNA sequence: TGTGCCAGCAGTTTCTTCTTCGGGTCCAGGGAGCAGTTCTTC. This gives the protein CASSFFFGSREQFF.